This TCR beta chain was profiled in a study of T cell clonality in common variable immunodeficiency. Study outcomes and limitations: Fewer deletions and N-nucleotide insertions were reportedly seen in common variable immunodeficiency TCR beta sequences.

The CDR3 has 15 amino acids. With 4 bases clipped from V and 2 bases from J, the junction kept 6 bases outside the gene matches. CDR1 MNHNS and CDR2 SASEGT come from the germline V gene. Control and CVID samples contributed equal amounts of genomic DNA. TCRdb keeps only in-frame clones here, not all; method: immunoSEQ multiplex PCR. The sample has some 25,000 clones, none seen only once. In its sample, this clone was seen many times. Its target is not known. The CDR3 end lies 3 residues beyond the end of the read and is filled in from the germline J gene. The chain is built from TRBV6-1 and TRBJ2-7; 9 nucleotides align to TRBD2. Sequencing used peripheral blood mononuclear cells. This clonotype was obtained from a human donor with common variable immunodeficiency. CDR3 loop: CASSGSGSPTYEQYF. CDR3 DNA, as far as it was read: TGTGCCAGCAGTGGTAGCGGGAGTCCTACCTACGAG.